The 7 T cell receptor beta chains presented below share a single source sample, sequenced in a study of blood T cell repertoires in COVID-19. Sequenced by immunoSEQ multiplex PCR; TCRdb stores in-frame clones only, minus some. The table records some 150,000 clones, roughly 87% of them present only once. Sequencing was carried out using peripheral blood. The receptor source for this set is a woman in her sixties or seventies with active or convalescent COVID-19.

The J gene is TRBJ2-3, the V gene TRBV5-1; 13 nucleotides agree with TRBD2. The germline V gene encodes CDR1 SGHRS and CDR2 YFSETQ. The V and J ends lost 5 bases and 4 bases, in that order; junction bases with no gene match: 4. The CDR3 length is 15 residues. The CDR3, as DNA: TGCGCCAGCAGTCCGGGACTAGCGGGGTCAGATACGCAGTATTTT. Translation gives CASSPGLAGSDTQYF.

The chain couples TRBV5-1 to TRBJ2-2; a weak D match, TRBD2 (5 bases). V was trimmed by 2 bases and J by 0 bases, leaving 5 bases between them. The CDR3 is 14 residues long. Germline assignment: CDR1 SGHRS and CDR2 YFSETQ. CDR3: CASSFGTNTGELFF. The CDR3 region has the DNA TGCGCCAGCAGCTTCGGGACGAACACCGGGGAGCTGTTTTTT.

About this clone: Because the CDR3's place on the DNA is in doubt, the DNA is left out and the CDR3 is given as listed by TCRdb. The V and J genes are TRBV6-5 and TRBJ2-1; the table's D call TRBD2 went unverified against the DNA. The CDR3 length is 15 residues, termini included. The V gene's germline CDR1 is MNHEY and CDR2 SVGAGI. CDR3 loop: CASSSSGGRYNEQFF.

This chain links TRBV7-9 with TRBJ2-5; possible D gene TRBD1, 6 bases. Per germline, CDR1 SEHNR and CDR2 FQNEAQ (reference sequence). With 5 bases removed from V and 5 bases from J, the gap between germline ends came to 24 bases. CDR3 size: 17 residues. Written as DNA, the CDR3 is TGTGCCAGCAGCCCCGGTCTACAGGGCCCAGGCAGGGAGACCCAGTACTTC. Translating gives CASSPGLQGPGRETQYF. The variable domain in full, with the rest retrieved from reference TRBV7-9 and TRBJ2-5, is DTGVSQNPRHKITKRGQNVTFRCDPISEHNRLYWYRQTLGQGPEFLTYFQNEAQLEKSRLLSDRFSAERPKGSFSTLEIQRTEQGDSAMYLCASSPGLQGPGRETQYFGPGTRLLVL.

The V call is TRBV27, the J call TRBJ1-4; 7 bases align to TRBD1. V dropped 0 bases and J dropped 7; count of bases not matched to a gene: 5. The CDR3 has 15 residues. Germline assignment: CDR1 MNHEY and CDR2 SMNVEV (reference sequence). CDR3 nucleotide sequence: TGTGCCAGCAGTTTATCGTCCGGACAGGTTGAAAAACTGTTTTTT. As protein: CASSLSSGQVEKLFF.

The rearrangement joins TRBV5-5 to TRBJ1-1; D remains ambiguous. This CDR3 comprises 13 residues. Trimming shortened V by 2 bases and J by 1 base, and 6 bases separated the two germline ends. Germline loops: CDR1 SGHKS, CDR2 YYEKEE (reference sequence). The CDR3 sequence is CASSFLANTEAFF. The CDR3 coding sequence is TGTGCCAGCAGCTTCTTGGCGAACACTGAAGCTTTCTTT.

This chain uses TRBV18 with TRBJ1-5; 7 nucleotides match TRBD1. Unmatched junction bases numbered 9, after V lost 3 bases and J lost 1 base. Germline CDR1 is KGHSH and CDR2 is LQKENI. The CDR3 extends over 17 amino acids. The DNA of the CDR3 is TGTGCCAGCTCACCGCCCCCGACAGGGAGGAGCAATCAGCCCCAGCATTTT. It specifies CASSPPPTGRSNQPQHF.